Shown below are 11 T cell receptor beta chains from a single sample sequenced in a study of CD8+ T cells in alopecia areata. Following extraction, RNA underwent reverse transcription to cDNA, which served as the sequencing template. Clones were read by immunoSEQ multiplex PCR, and TCRdb kept only the in-frame ones, dropping some. The profile shows roughly 150,000 clones, roughly 60% of them singletons. The sample taken for sequencing was CD4+ T cells sorted from blood. Receptor source: a human donor in good health.

This sequence joins TRBV6-5 and TRBJ2-6; D not certain. This CDR3 contains 15 residues. Germline V gene data show CDR1 as MNHEY and CDR2 as SVGAGI. V shed 4 bases and J shed 2 bases, with 9 bases lying between them. CDR3 nucleotides: TGTGCCAGCAGTTTCACCTTTACTGGGGCCAACGTCCTGACTTTC. This sequence encodes CASSFTFTGANVLTF.

The chain employs TRBV6-1 and TRBJ1-2; D gene unclear. CDR1 is MNHNS, CDR2 SASEGT, per germline. CDR3 length equals 13 residues. V lost 3 bases and J 8 bases, leaving 13 bases between the germline ends. This chain's CDR3 is CASSDWGKGGYTF. CDR3 DNA sequence: TGTGCCAGCAGTGATTGGGGAAAAGGCGGCTACACCTTC.

This chain uses TRBV6-6 with TRBJ2-2; D gene uncertain. This CDR3 contains 10 residues. Germline CDR1 and CDR2: MNHNY and SVGAGI (reference sequence). The V and J ends lost 8 bases and 6 bases respectively, with 4 bases between them. The CDR3 is CASGAGELFF. The CDR3 nucleotides read TGTGCCAGCGGCGCCGGGGAGCTGTTTTTT.

The gene calls are TRBV28 and TRBJ2-7, with D possibly TRBD2 on 7 matching bases. There are 12 residues in the CDR3. Per the germline V gene, CDR1 is MDHEN and CDR2 is SYDVKM. Trimming took off 6 bases at V and 5 bases at J, with 11 bases between the two ends. The CDR3 DNA is TGTGCCAGCAGGCGGGGGCGGAACGAGCAGTACTTC. Translated, it gives CASRRGRNEQYF. The full variable domain, with the rest looked up from reference TRBV28 and TRBJ2-7, is DVKVTQSSRYLVKRTGEKVFLECVQDMDHENMFWYRQDPGLGLRLIYFSYDVKMKEKGDIPEGYSVSREKKERFSLILESASTNQTSMYLCASRRGRNEQYFGPGTRLTVT.

The rearrangement joins TRBV29-1 to TRBJ1-2; D gene ambiguous. In germline, CDR1 is SQVTM, CDR2 ANQGSEA. This CDR3 has 12 amino acids. Trimming cost V 6 bases and J 1 base, with 9 bases left between them. The CDR3 protein is CSVLRSNYGYTF. In DNA, the CDR3 is TGCAGCGTCCTCAGGAGTAACTATGGCTACACCTTC.

This clone was detected only a few times. The genes are TRBV4-2 and TRBJ2-2; 8 bases line up with TRBD1. The germline V gene encodes CDR1 LGHNA and CDR2 YNFKEQ. The CDR3 is 16 amino acids. V lost 3 bases to trimming and J lost 3 bases; unmatched junction nucleotides: 6. The CDR3 loop is CASSHPLDRDTGELFF. CDR3 DNA: TGTGCCAGCAGCCACCCGTTGGACAGGGACACCGGGGAGCTGTTTTTT.

The chain couples TRBV11-2 to TRBJ1-5; D uncertain. Trimming removed 1 base at V and 4 bases at J, with 8 bases between. The germline V gene encodes CDR1 SGHAT and CDR2 FQNNGV. The CDR3 is 14 residues long. The CDR3 here is CASSLAMGNQPQHF. The DNA for the CDR3 is TGTGCCAGCAGCTTAGCGATGGGGAATCAGCCCCAGCATTTT.

The chain is built from TRBV29-1 and TRBJ2-5; D might be TRBD1 (6 bases). The ends were cut back, 3 bases at V and 4 bases at J, with 12 bases in the middle. The CDR3 consists of 13 residues. Germline lookup yields CDR1 SQVTM and CDR2 ANQGSEA. CDR3 sequence (DNA): TGCAGCGTTGACCCGCCAGGGGTAGAGACCCAGTACTTC. It is translated as CSVDPPGVETQYF.

This clone has just a few counts. This rearrangement joins TRBV28 to TRBJ2-7, with 7 bases identical to TRBD2. The J segment lost 3 bases and the V segment lost 3 bases, leaving 5 bases of the junction unmatched. Germline CDR1 reads MDHEN; CDR2 reads SYDVKM. The CDR3 contains 14 residues. The DNA for the CDR3 is TGTGCCAGCAGTTTGGGAGGGGCTTTCTACGAGCAGTACTTC. It encodes CASSLGGAFYEQYF.

The genes are TRBV14 and TRBJ2-5; D uncertain. CDR3 length: 15 residues. Trimming removed 0 bases at V and 4 bases at J, with 12 bases between. Germline CDR1 reads SGHDN; CDR2 reads FVKESK. The CDR3 DNA reads TGTGCCAGCAGCCAAGATCTTGGAAACAGAGAGACCCAGTACTTC. It translates to CASSQDLGNRETQYF.

This clone was observed a few times. The chain has TRBV27 and TRBJ2-5; D is perhaps TRBD1 (6 bases). CDR1 and CDR2 from the germline V gene are MNHEY and SMNVEV (reference sequence). Trimming took off 6 bases at V and 3 bases at J, with 11 bases between the two ends. The CDR3 has 13 residues. For the CDR3, the DNA is TGTGCCAGCAGCCTGGACAGTGAAGAGACCCAGTACTTC. This translates into CASSLDSEETQYF.